These 14 T cell receptor beta chains were all obtained from the same sample, sequenced in a study of blood T cell repertoires in COVID-19. The data were produced by immunoSEQ multiplex PCR, yet TCRdb's version contains in-frame clones alone and is incomplete. The data hold 100,000 or so clones, with around four fifths observed a single time. The sequencing input was peripheral blood. Receptors originate from a man between 65 and 85 years old with active or convalescent COVID-19.

In DNA, the CDR3 is TGTGCCAGCAGTCGTCACAGGGACCGCACCGGGGAGCTGTTTTTT. This sequence encodes CASSRHRDRTGELFF. V gene TRBV27 combines with J gene TRBJ2-2; weak D call: TRBD1 (6 bases). The CDR3 consists of 15 residues. V was shortened by 5 bases and J by 4 bases, with 14 bases between the two germline ends. CDR1 MNHEY and CDR2 SMNVEV come from the germline V gene (reference sequence).

V is TRBV3-1 (or the pseudogene TRBV3-2) and J is TRBJ2-3; 14 positions agree with TRBD2. After removal of 2 bases from V and 2 bases from J, the junction contained 21 bases not matched to a gene. CDR1 is LGHDT, CDR2 YNNKEL, per germline (reference sequence). The CDR3 spans 23 residues. The CDR3 DNA reads as TGTGCCAGCAGCCAAAGACTAGCGGGGGGGCCGCGAACGACCCGGGAGGACACAGATACGCAGTATTTT. Its protein is CASSQRLAGGPRTTREDTDTQYF.

The chain uses TRBV11-2 and TRBJ2-7, with 9 bases aligning to TRBD1. CDR1 and CDR2 (germline): SGHAT, FQNNGV. The CDR3 length is 17 residues. Trimming took 2 bases from V and 0 from J; bases not matched to a gene: 8. In DNA, the CDR3 is TGTGCCAGCAGCTTATCCCCAGGGACAGGGCGCTCCTACGAGCAGTACTTC. Protein product: CASSLSPGTGRSYEQYF.

The genes are TRBV29-1 and TRBJ1-1, with TRBD1 matching 7 bases. The length of the CDR3 is 13 residues. Germline V gene lookup returns CDR1 SQVTM and CDR2 ANQGSEA. The trim removed 4 bases at V and 1 base at J, leaving 3 bases unmatched. The CDR3 region is CSVVRTGNTEAFF. The CDR3 DNA sequence: TGCAGCGTTGTAAGGACAGGGAACACTGAAGCTTTCTTT.

The chain is built from TRBV11-3 and TRBJ2-2; D call uncertain. The CDR3 is 13 amino acids. Trimming took 0 bases from V and 5 from J, leaving 4 bases between them. Germline assignment: CDR1 SGHNT and CDR2 YENEEA. This CDR3 is CASSLESTGELFF. Here the CDR3 DNA reads TGTGCCAGCAGCTTAGAATCGACCGGGGAGCTGTTTTTT.

The gene calls are TRBV2 and TRBJ1-4; D uncertain. The CDR3 runs 13 residues. Trimming cost V 5 bases and J 8 bases, with 12 bases left between them. Germline V gene lookup returns CDR1 SNHLY and CDR2 FYNNEI. CDR3 nucleotide sequence: TGTGCCAGCAGTACCGATCCAGTCGAAAAACTGTTTTTT. Its translation: CASSTDPVEKLFF. The full variable domain, its missing parts supplied by reference TRBV2 and TRBJ1-4, is EPEVTQTPSHQVTQMGQEVILRCVPISNHLYFYWYRQILGQKVEFLVSFYNNEISEKSEIFDDQFSVERPDGSNFTLKIRSTKLEDSAMYFCASSTDPVEKLFFGSGTQLSVL.

This rearrangement joins TRBV3-1 (or the pseudogene TRBV3-2) to TRBJ2-3, with D possibly being TRBD1 (6 bases). Germline CDR1 and CDR2: LGHDT and YNNKEL (reference sequence). This CDR3 is built from 15 residues. The V gene lost 6 bases and the J gene lost 2 bases, with 15 bases spanning the gap. This CDR3 is CASRLQGSLTDTQYF. For the CDR3, the DNA is TGTGCCAGCAGGCTACAGGGAAGCCTCACAGATACGCAGTATTTT.

The V call is TRBV3-1 (or the pseudogene TRBV3-2), the J call TRBJ1-3; a weak D match, TRBD1 (6 bases). The germline gives CDR1 LGHDT, CDR2 YNNKEL (reference sequence). Trimming pared 1 base from V and 2 bases from J, leaving 12 bases between. This CDR3 has 16 amino acids. The CDR3, as DNA: TGTGCCAGCAGCCAAGCCAGCCACAGGGCTGGAAACACCATATATTTT. Translation: CASSQASHRAGNTIYF.

This sequence joins TRBV3-1 (or the pseudogene TRBV3-2) and TRBJ2-7, with 7 positions matching TRBD2. Germline V gene data show CDR1 as LGHDT and CDR2 as YNNKEL (reference sequence). This CDR3 comprises 15 residues. With V trimmed by 2 bases and J by 4 bases, 8 bases remained unmatched. The CDR3 protein is CASSQPLHGGYEQYF. For the CDR3, the DNA is TGTGCCAGCAGCCAACCCCTTCACGGGGGGTACGAGCAGTACTTC.

The chain carries TRBV11-3 and TRBJ2-3, with 14 bases that match TRBD2. Losses at the gene ends were 5 bases for V and 4 bases for J; bases not matched to a gene: 5. Germline values: CDR1 SGHNT, CDR2 YENEEA. The CDR3 runs to 16 residues. Here the CDR3 DNA reads TGTGCCAGCAGCGCTGGACTAGCGGGAGGTCCAGATACGCAGTATTTT. Amino acid sequence: CASSAGLAGGPDTQYF.

The chain links TRBV27 to TRBJ1-5, with D tentatively TRBD1 (6 bases). The CDR3 has 20 residues. V lost 4 bases and J 0 bases, leaving 25 bases between the germline ends. Looked up from germline, CDR1 is MNHEY and CDR2 is SMNVEV (reference sequence). The CDR3 reads CASSSKRQVPDRYSNQPQHF. The CDR3 nucleotides are TGTGCCAGCAGTTCCAAACGACAGGTACCGGACCGGTATAGCAATCAGCCCCAGCATTTT.

This sequence joins TRBV28 and TRBJ1-5, with D maybe TRBD1 (5 bases). The germline V gene encodes CDR1 MDHEN and CDR2 SYDVKM. V was clipped by 6 bases and J by 7 bases, with 16 bases between them. The CDR3 sequence is 14 residues long. CDR3 bases: TGTGCCAGCAGGAAGACAGCCTTAGGCCAGCCCCAGCATTTT. Protein sequence: CASRKTALGQPQHF.

The chain uses TRBV4-2 and TRBJ1-2, with a tentative D call TRBD1 (5 bases). The CDR3 consists of 16 residues. Germline CDR1 is LGHNA and CDR2 is YNFKEQ. V shed 0 bases and J shed 8 bases, with 19 bases lying between them. The CDR3, as DNA: TGTGCCAGCAGCCAAGAGGTGGGGCAGTGGTTGGGGGGCTACACCTTC. Amino acids: CASSQEVGQWLGGYTF.

This sequence joins TRBV2 and TRBJ2-7; 7 bases fit TRBD2. J was trimmed by 7 bases and V by 5 bases; bases with no gene match: 14. CDR3 length equals 15 residues. The germline V gene encodes CDR1 SNHLY and CDR2 FYNNEI. CDR3 coding DNA: TGTGCCAGCAGTTCCAGACTAGCAGCCGCGTCGGAGCAGTACTTC. This sequence encodes CASSSRLAAASEQYF.